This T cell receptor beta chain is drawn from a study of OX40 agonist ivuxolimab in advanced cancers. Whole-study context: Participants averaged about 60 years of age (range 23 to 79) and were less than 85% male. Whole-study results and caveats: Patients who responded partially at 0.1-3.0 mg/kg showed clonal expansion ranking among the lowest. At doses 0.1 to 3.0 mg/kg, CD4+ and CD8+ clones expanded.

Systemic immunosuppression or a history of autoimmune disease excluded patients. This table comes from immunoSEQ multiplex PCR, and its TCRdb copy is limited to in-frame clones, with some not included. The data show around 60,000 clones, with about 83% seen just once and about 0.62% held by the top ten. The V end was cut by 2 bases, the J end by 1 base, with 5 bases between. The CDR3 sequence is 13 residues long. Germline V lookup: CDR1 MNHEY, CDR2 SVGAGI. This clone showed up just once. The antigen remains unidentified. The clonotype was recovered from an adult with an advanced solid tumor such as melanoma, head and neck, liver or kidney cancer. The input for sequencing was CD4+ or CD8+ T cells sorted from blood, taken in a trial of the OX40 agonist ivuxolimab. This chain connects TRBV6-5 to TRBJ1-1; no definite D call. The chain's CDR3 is CASSYEKNTEAFF. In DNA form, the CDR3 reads TGTGCCAGCAGTTACGAGAAGAACACTGAAGCTTTCTTT.